The 15 T cell receptor beta chains below all came from one sample that was sequenced in a study of graft-versus-host responses after intestinal transplantation listed by TCRdb under 2021. The antigens these receptors bind are not known. The sample's time point, from its label and the paper: cells obtained before transplantation from donor or recipient. Library creation used the immunoSEQ multiplex PCR assay. TCRdb limited this immuneACCESS table to in-frame rearrangements with V and J called. A share of clones is missing; checked studies link under half to unresolved V genes, and the rest is unexplained. This sample lists around 100,000 clones; roughly 84% were detected once. More than 0.8% of the sample rests with the top ten. The sample here was unstimulated CD4+ T cells sorted from spleen or lymph node cells, taken before intestinal transplant. The source of these receptors is a human donor who received an intestinal transplant.

The chain combines TRBV5-1 with TRBJ2-3; no clear D gene. The ends were cut back, 0 bases at V and 6 bases at J, with 14 bases in the middle. The CDR3 runs to 15 residues. The germline gives CDR1 SGHRS, CDR2 YFSETQ. CDR3 residues: CASSLDSTKEDTQYF. The DNA of the CDR3 is TGCGCCAGCAGCTTGGATAGCACAAAGGAGGATACGCAGTATTTT. The variable domain in full, completed from reference TRBV5-1 and TRBJ2-3, reads KAGVTQTPRYLIKTRGQQVTLSCSPISGHRSVSWYQQTPGQGLQFLFEYFSETQRNKGNFPGRFSGRQFSNSRSEMNVSTLELGDSALYLCASSLDSTKEDTQYFGPGTRLTVL.

This chain connects TRBV7-9 to TRBJ1-5, with TRBD1 as a possible D gene (6 bases). This CDR3 contains 18 residues. Germline values: CDR1 SEHNR, CDR2 FQNEAQ (reference sequence). Trimming took off 0 bases at V and 2 bases at J, with 17 bases between the two ends. CDR3 loop: CASSLALGRGKGNQPQHF. The CDR3 coding sequence is TGTGCCAGCAGCTTAGCGCTGGGGAGGGGGAAGGGCAATCAGCCCCAGCATTTT. The complete variable domain, with remaining parts taken from reference TRBV7-9 and TRBJ1-5, reads DTGVSQNPRHKITKRGQNVTFRCDPISEHNRLYWYRQTLGQGPEFLTYFQNEAQLEKSRLLSDRFSAERPKGSFSTLEIQRTEQGDSAMYLCASSLALGRGKGNQPQHFGDGTRLSIL.

This chain uses TRBV4-2 with TRBJ1-1; D possibly corresponds to TRBD1 (6 bases). The CDR3 has 15 residues. Trimming took 4 bases from V and 1 from J, leaving 13 bases between them. Germline lookup yields CDR1 LGHNA and CDR2 YNFKEQ. The CDR3 nucleotides are TGTGCCAGCAGCCCCCCGGGACATACGAACACTGAAGCTTTCTTT. This sequence encodes CASSPPGHTNTEAFF.

J is TRBJ2-1 and V is TRBV12-1; whether TRBD2, the table's D call, matches the DNA was not checked. TRBV12-1 constitutes a pseudogene. The CDR3 is 16 amino acids. The CDR3 reads CASSSPVADEDNEQFF. In nucleotides, the CDR3 is TGTGCCAGCAGCTCCCCTGTTGCGGATGAAGACAATGAGCAGTTCTTC.

This chain links TRBV27 with TRBJ1-1, with no clear D. Trimming stripped 3 bases from V and 5 bases from J, with 10 bases between. The CDR3 loop spans 13 amino acids. The V gene's germline CDR1 is MNHEY and CDR2 SMNVEV (reference sequence). The CDR3 protein is CASSFSRGTEAFF. The CDR3 DNA reads TGTGCCAGCAGTTTCTCTCGGGGAACTGAAGCTTTCTTT.

V gene TRBV5-1 combines with J gene TRBJ2-1, with unresolved D. V was clipped by 0 bases and J by 5 bases, with 12 bases between them. The germline V gene encodes CDR1 SGHRS and CDR2 YFSETQ. The CDR3 runs 15 residues. In DNA, the CDR3 is TGCGCCAGCAGCTTGGTCTCCTTTATCAACAATGAGCAGTTCTTC. The encoded protein is CASSLVSFINNEQFF.

The genes are TRBV2 and TRBJ1-2; 7 bases align to TRBD1. This CDR3 comprises 14 residues. The germline gives CDR1 SNHLY, CDR2 FYNNEI. V lost 1 base, J lost 7 bases, and 6 bases stayed unmatched. The CDR3 bases are TGTGCCAGCAGTGAAGACACAGGGGCGGGTGGCTACACCTTC. Amino acids: CASSEDTGAGGYTF. Full variable domain (outside the CDR3, taken from reference TRBV2 and TRBJ1-2): EPEVTQTPSHQVTQMGQEVILRCVPISNHLYFYWYRQILGQKVEFLVSFYNNEISEKSEIFDDQFSVERPDGSNFTLKIRSTKLEDSAMYFCASSEDTGAGGYTFGSGTRLTVV.

This clone was recorded only once. The J gene is TRBJ2-5, the V gene TRBV27, with D perhaps matching TRBD1 or TRBD2 (6 bases each). Germline CDR1 and CDR2: MNHEY and SMNVEV (reference sequence). This CDR3 has 15 residues. Trimming cost V 6 bases and J 6 bases, with 20 bases left between them. The DNA for the CDR3 is TGTGCCAGCAGACTAGGGGGGTCGGGCAGTAAGACCCAGTACTTC. Encoded protein: CASRLGGSGSKTQYF.

The chain employs TRBV4-2 and TRBJ2-2; D remains ambiguous. Germline assignment: CDR1 LGHNA and CDR2 YNFKEQ. The ends were cut back, 0 bases at V and 5 bases at J, with 10 bases in the middle. CDR3 length: 15 amino acids. In DNA form, the CDR3 reads TGTGCCAGCAGCCAAGAATTAGAGCTTACCGGGGAGCTGTTTTTT. This gives the protein CASSQELELTGELFF.

The CDR3 region is CASSPPDQPQHF. DNA for the CDR3: TGTGCCAGCAGCCCGCCCGATCAGCCCCAGCATTTT. V usage is TRBV6-5 and J usage is TRBJ1-5; D gene unclear. The CDR3 contains 12 residues. The V gene's germline CDR1 is MNHEY and CDR2 SVGAGI. V gave up 6 bases and J gave up 5 bases, with 8 bases separating them.

This chain connects TRBV5-6 to TRBJ2-1; TRBD2 matches 9 bases. Trimming at V came to 4 bases and at J to 9 bases, leaving 14 bases not matched to a gene. Germline assignment: CDR1 SGHDT and CDR2 YYEEEE. The CDR3 consists of 16 residues. The CDR3 DNA is TGTGCCAGCAGCGCCGCCGGGACTAGCCGGACCAGTGAGCAGTTCTTC. As protein: CASSAAGTSRTSEQFF.

This chain uses TRBV5-1 with TRBJ2-2, with TRBD1 matching over 7 bases. The CDR3 sequence is 13 residues long. Per germline, CDR1 SGHRS and CDR2 YFSETQ. V shed 2 bases, J shed 6 bases, and the junction held 1 base outside the gene matches. The DNA of the CDR3 is TGCGCCAGCAGCTTAACAGGGGCCGGGGAGCTGTTTTTT. It translates to CASSLTGAGELFF.

The chain links TRBV27 to TRBJ2-7; D call uncertain. CDR1 and CDR2 from the germline V gene are MNHEY and SMNVEV (reference sequence). Trimming cost V 7 bases and J 1 base, with 11 bases left between them. CDR3 length: 13 residues. CDR3 in amino acids: CASKPPGSYEQYF. The CDR3 nucleotides read TGTGCCAGCAAGCCCCCCGGATCCTACGAGCAGTACTTC.

Here the CDR3 reads CASSFFGQGEKLFF. CDR3 coding DNA: TGTGCCAGCAGCTTCTTTGGACAGGGGGAAAAACTGTTTTTT. This chain joins TRBV11-2 and TRBJ1-4, with 9 positions matching TRBD1. The CDR3 has 14 amino acids. Germline assignment: CDR1 SGHAT and CDR2 FQNNGV. V was pared by 3 bases and J by 8 bases, with 4 bases of the junction left unmatched.

The rearrangement links TRBV5-4 to TRBJ2-5; D possibly corresponds to TRBD1 (6 bases). V was cut by 2 bases and J by 6 bases, with 17 bases left in between. Germline CDR1 SGHNT, CDR2 YYREEE (reference sequence). The CDR3 sequence is 15 residues long. The CDR3 sequence is CASSFVGAAFQTQYF. CDR3 DNA sequence: TGTGCCAGCAGCTTTGTGGGGGCCGCCTTTCAGACCCAGTACTTC.